This T cell receptor beta chain stems from a study of cytotoxic CD8 clonotypes in ibrutinib-treated CLL. Measured with immunoSEQ multiplex PCR; TCRdb has only the in-frame clones, and not every one. The profile shows approximately 140,000 clones, around 93% of them singletons. The CDR3 has 13 amino acids. After removal of 2 bases from V and 6 bases from J, the junction contained 4 bases not matched to a gene. Germline CDR1 reads SGDLS; CDR2 reads YYNGEE. The source of this sequence is a human donor with chronic lymphocytic leukemia. The starting material was PBMCs, obtained after 12 months of ibrutinib treatment. This chain connects TRBV9 to TRBJ2-7, with TRBD2 matching over 8 bases. The DNA for the CDR3 is TGTGCCAGCAGCGTCGGGAGGGACGGCGAGCAGTACTTC. It codes for CASSVGRDGEQYF.